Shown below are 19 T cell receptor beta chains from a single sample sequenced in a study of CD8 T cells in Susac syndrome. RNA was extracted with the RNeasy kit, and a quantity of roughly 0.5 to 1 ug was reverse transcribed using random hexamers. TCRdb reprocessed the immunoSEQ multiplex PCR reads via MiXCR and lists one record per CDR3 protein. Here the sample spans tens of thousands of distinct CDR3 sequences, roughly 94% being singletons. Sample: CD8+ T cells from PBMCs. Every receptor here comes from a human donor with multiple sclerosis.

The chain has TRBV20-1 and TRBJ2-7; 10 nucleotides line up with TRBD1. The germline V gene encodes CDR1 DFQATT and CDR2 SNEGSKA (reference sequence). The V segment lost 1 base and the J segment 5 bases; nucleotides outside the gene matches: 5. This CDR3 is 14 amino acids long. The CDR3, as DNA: TGCAGTGCTAGAGGTGGGACAGGGGTTGACGAGCAGTACTTC. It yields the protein CSARGGTGVDEQYF.

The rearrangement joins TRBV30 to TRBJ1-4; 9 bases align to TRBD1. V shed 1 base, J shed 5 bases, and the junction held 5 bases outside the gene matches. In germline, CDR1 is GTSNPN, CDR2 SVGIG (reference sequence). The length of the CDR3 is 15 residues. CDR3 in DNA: TGTGCCTGGAGTGGGGGGACAGGGAGGAATGAAAAACTGTTTTTT. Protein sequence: CAWSGGTGRNEKLFF.

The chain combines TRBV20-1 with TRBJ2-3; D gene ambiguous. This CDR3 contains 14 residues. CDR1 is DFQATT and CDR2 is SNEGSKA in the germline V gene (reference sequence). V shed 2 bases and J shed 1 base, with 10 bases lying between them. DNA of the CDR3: TGCAGTGCTAGACGTAGGGAAGGCACAGATACGCAGTATTTT. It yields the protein CSARRREGTDTQYF.

The CDR3 here is CASSFLLMSGGYTF. CDR3 in DNA: TGTGCCAGCAGCTTCCTCCTGATGTCTGGAGGCTACACCTTC. The J gene is TRBJ1-2, the V gene TRBV11-2; no clear D gene. Trimming removed 3 bases from V and 8 bases from J, with 16 bases in between. The CDR3 extends over 14 amino acids. Germline CDR1 and CDR2: SGHAT and FQNNGV.

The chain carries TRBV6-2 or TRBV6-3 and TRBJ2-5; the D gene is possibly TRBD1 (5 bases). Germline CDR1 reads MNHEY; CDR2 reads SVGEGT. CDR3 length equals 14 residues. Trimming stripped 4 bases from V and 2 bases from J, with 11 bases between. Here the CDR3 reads CASSSEGVQETQYF. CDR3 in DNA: TGTGCCAGCAGTTCTGAAGGGGTACAAGAGACCCAGTACTTC.

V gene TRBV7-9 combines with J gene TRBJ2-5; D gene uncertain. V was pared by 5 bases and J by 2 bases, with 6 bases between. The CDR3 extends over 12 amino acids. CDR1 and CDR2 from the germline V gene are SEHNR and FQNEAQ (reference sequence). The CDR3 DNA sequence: TGTGCCAGCAGCGAAGATCAAGAGACCCAGTACTTC. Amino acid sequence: CASSEDQETQYF.

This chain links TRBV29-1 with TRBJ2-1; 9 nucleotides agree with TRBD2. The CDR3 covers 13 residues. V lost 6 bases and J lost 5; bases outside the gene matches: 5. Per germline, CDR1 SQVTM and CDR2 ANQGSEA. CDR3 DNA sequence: TGCAGCGTCGGGACTAGCCGCAACAATGAGCAGTTCTTC. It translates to CSVGTSRNNEQFF.

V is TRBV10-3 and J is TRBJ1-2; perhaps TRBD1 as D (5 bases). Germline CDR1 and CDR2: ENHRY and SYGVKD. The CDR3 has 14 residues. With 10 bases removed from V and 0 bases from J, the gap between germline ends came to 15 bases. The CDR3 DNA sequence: TGTGCCACAGTGGACGGGGCAACTAACTATGGCTACACCTTC. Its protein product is CATVDGATNYGYTF.

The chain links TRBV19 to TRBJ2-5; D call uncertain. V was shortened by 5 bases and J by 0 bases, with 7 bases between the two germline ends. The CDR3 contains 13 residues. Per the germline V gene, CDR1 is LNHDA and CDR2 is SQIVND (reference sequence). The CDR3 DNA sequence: TGTGCCAGTAGTGTCCGGGACCAAGAGACCCAGTACTTC. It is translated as CASSVRDQETQYF. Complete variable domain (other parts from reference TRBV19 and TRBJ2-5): DGGITQSPKYLFRKEGQNVTLSCEQNLNHDAMYWYRQDPGQGLRLIYYSQIVNDFQKGDIAEGYSVSREKKESFPLTVTSAQKNPTAFYLCASSVRDQETQYFGPGTRLLVL.

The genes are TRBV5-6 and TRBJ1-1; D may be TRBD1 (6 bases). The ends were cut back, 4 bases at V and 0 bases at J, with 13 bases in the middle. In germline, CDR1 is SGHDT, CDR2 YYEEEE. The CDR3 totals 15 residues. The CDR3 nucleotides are TGTGCCAGCAGCCCTGAAGGGACACTGAACACTGAAGCTTTCTTT. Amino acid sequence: CASSPEGTLNTEAFF.

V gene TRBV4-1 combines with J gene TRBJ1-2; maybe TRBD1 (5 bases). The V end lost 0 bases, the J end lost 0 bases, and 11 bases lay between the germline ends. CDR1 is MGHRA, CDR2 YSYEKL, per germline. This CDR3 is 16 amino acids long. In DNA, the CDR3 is TGCGCCAGCAGCCAAGATCAGGGTGCCCCTAACTATGGCTACACCTTC. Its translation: CASSQDQGAPNYGYTF.

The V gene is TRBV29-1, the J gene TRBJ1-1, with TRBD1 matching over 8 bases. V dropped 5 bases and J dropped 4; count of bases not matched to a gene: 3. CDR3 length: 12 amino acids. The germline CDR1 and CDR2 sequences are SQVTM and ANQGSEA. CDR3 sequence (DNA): TGCAGCGTTCTGACAGGGGCCACTGAAGCTTTCTTT. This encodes CSVLTGATEAFF.

The CDR3 reads CASGFTYEQYF. CDR3 in DNA: TGTGCCAGCGGGTTCACCTACGAGCAGTACTTC. The chain recombines TRBV27 with TRBJ2-7; D not certain. Trimming removed 8 bases from V and 2 bases from J, with 7 bases in between. The CDR3 contains 11 residues. Germline-derived CDR1 and CDR2 are MNHEY and SMNVEV (reference sequence).

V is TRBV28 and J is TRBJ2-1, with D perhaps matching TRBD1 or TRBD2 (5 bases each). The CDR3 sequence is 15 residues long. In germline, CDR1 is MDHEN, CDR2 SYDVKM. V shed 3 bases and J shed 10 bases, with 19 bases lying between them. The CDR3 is CASSFSDFEGPEQFF. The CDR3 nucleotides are TGTGCCAGCAGTTTTAGCGACTTTGAGGGGCCGGAGCAGTTCTTC.

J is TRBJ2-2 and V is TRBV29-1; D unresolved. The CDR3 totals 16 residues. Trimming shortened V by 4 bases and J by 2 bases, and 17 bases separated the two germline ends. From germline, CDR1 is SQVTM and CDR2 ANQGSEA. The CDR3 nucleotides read TGCAGCGTTGGGCCGGTGGGTCGTAGTAACACCGGGGAGCTGTTTTTT. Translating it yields CSVGPVGRSNTGELFF.

Here the CDR3 DNA reads TGTGCCAGCAGCTTAGGGGAGCGACTAGCGGGGCAAGAGACCCAGTACTTC. Protein: CASSLGERLAGQETQYF. The chain carries TRBV7-8 and TRBJ2-5, with 11 bases aligning to TRBD2. CDR1 and CDR2 (germline): SGHVS, FQNEAQ. This CDR3 region has 17 residues. V shed 1 base, J shed 2 bases, and the junction held 6 bases outside the gene matches.

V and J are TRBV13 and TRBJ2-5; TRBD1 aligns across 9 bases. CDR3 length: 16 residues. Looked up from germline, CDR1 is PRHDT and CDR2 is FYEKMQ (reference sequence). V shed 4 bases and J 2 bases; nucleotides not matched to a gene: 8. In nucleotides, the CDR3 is TGTGCCAGCAGCTCGGACCCTGGACAGGGGCAAGAGACCCAGTACTTC. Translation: CASSSDPGQGQETQYF.

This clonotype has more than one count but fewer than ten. CDR3 coding DNA: TGCGCCAGCAGTGGAGGACGGGGTGGCGAGCAGTACTTC. As protein: CASSGGRGGEQYF. This chain joins TRBV5-1 and TRBJ2-7, with D tentatively TRBD2 (5 bases). The CDR3 has 13 amino acids. Trimming pared 5 bases from V and 6 bases from J, leaving 15 bases between. Germline lookup yields CDR1 SGHRS and CDR2 YFSETQ.

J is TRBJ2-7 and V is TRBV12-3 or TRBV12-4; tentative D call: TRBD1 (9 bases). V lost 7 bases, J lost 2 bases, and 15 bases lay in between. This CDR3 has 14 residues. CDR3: CASNSGTGTYEQYF. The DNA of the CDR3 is TGTGCCAGCAATAGCGGGACAGGGACCTACGAGCAGTACTTC.